Below, 3 T cell receptor beta chains from the same sample are listed, as sequenced in a study of human T cells and chemical hapten exposure. The authors extracted total RNA from unfractionated whole blood. Separate cDNA molecules received unique molecular identifiers, which the library attached to them. TCRdb re-called the reads through MiXCR, storing one row per CDR3 protein. The sample lists 100,000 to 150,000 distinct CDR3 sequences, around 9% occurring once. The sequenced sample consisted of whole blood. Every receptor here comes from a human donor in good health. Some clones in this sample may be carry-over from other donors' samples.

This clonotype was detected only a few times. The rearrangement links TRBV7-2 to TRBJ2-1, with 10 nucleotides matching TRBD2. CDR1 is SGHTA, CDR2 FQGNSA, per germline. There are 18 residues in the CDR3. J was trimmed by 8 bases and V by 1 base; bases with no gene match: 14. In nucleotides, the CDR3 is TGTGCCAGCAGCTTAGATTCGTGGGCTAGCGGGAGCGGAGATGAGCAGTTCTTC. The encoded protein is CASSLDSWASGSGDEQFF.

This clonotype was detected many times. The chain uses TRBV4-1 and TRBJ1-3, with 8 bases identical to TRBD1. V lost 0 bases to trimming and J lost 6 bases; unmatched junction nucleotides: 4. The V gene's germline CDR1 is MGHRA and CDR2 YSYEKL. CDR3 length: 15 amino acids. DNA of the CDR3: TGCGCCAGCAGCCAAGAGGACAGGGCTCAAAACACCATATATTTT. It encodes CASSQEDRAQNTIYF.

This clonotype has a handful of counts. V usage is TRBV20-1 and J usage is TRBJ2-7; D ambiguous. The germline CDR1 and CDR2 sequences are DFQATT and SNEGSKA (reference sequence). The CDR3 has 13 residues. V lost 1 base to trimming and J lost 2 bases, with 9 bases between them. CDR3 in DNA: TGCAGTGCTAGAGTCCGAGGAACCTACGAGCAGTACTTC. Protein product: CSARVRGTYEQYF.